The clone carrying this T cell receptor beta chain appeared many times. Its matching antigen is unknown. This sample is drawn from a study of T cells in Graves' hyperthyroidism and ophthalmopathy. On the study more broadly: Specimen type is peripheral blood, collected at initial diagnosis prior to any treatment.

For the diagnoses, clinical symptoms, serum thyroxine and TRAb, thyroid ultrasound and orbital computed tomography were used. PBMCs came from roughly 10 ml fresh peripheral blood. Germline-derived CDR1 and CDR2 are SGHRS and YFSETQ. V shed 0 bases and J 5 bases; nucleotides not matched to a gene: 7. The CDR3 loop spans 16 amino acids. Study-wide points: Most thyroid clonotypes with frequency above 0.001 were detected in blood.

There were TCR beta CDR3 regions amplified from RNA transcripts. RT-PCR in the first round (using the HTBI primer set) targeted the TCR CDR3. One entry per CDR3 protein results from TCRdb running MiXCR on the multiplex PCR reads. Found here are about 200,000 distinct CDR3 sequences, approximately 16% of them singletons; the top ten hold around 52%. Sequencing was carried out using blood. This receptor was identified in a woman in her forties or fifties with Graves' hyperthyroidism. The rearrangement uses TRBV5-1 and TRBJ2-2, with 7 bases that match TRBD1. CDR3 protein: CASSLAFTGETGELFF. The CDR3 DNA sequence: TGCGCCAGCAGCTTGGCCTTTACAGGGGAGACCGGGGAGCTGTTTTTT.